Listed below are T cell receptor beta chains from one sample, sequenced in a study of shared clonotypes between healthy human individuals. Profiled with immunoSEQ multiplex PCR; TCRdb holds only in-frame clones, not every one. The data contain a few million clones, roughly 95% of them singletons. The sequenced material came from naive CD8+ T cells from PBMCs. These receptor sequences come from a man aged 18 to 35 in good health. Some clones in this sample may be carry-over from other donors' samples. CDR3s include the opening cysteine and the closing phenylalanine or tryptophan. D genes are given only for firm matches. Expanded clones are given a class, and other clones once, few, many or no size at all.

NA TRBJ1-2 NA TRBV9 CASSGAGTRGGYTF TGTGCCAGCAGCGGGGCCGGGACACGAGGCGGCTACACCTTC
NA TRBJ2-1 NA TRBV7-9 CASSLAPGEQFF TGTGCCAGCAGCTTAGCCCCCGGTGAGCAGTTCTTC
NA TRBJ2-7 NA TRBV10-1 CASSGKDSYTQYF TGCGCCAGCAGTGGAAAGGACAGTTACACTCAGTACTTC
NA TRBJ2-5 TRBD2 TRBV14 CASSRSGMYQETQYF TGTGCCAGCAGCCGTAGCGGGATGTACCAAGAGACCCAGTACTTC
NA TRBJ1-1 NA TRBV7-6 CASSFDSRGREAFF TGTGCCAGCAGTTTCGACAGCCGGGGGCGTGAAGCTTTCTTT
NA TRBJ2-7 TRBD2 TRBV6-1 CASSALPGTSAGWEQYF TGTGCCAGCAGTGCCCTCCCCGGGACTAGCGCCGGTTGGGAGCAGTACTTC
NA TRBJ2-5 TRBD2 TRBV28 CASSLSGGETQYF TGTGCCAGCAGTTTATCCGGGGGGGAGACCCAGTACTTC
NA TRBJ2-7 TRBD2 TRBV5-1 CASSLSGLAGGRDEQYF TGCGCCAGCAGCTTGTCGGGACTAGCGGGAGGGCGGGACGAGCAGTACTTC
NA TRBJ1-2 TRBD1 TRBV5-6 CASSSGTAYYGYTF TGTGCCAGCAGCTCAGGGACAGCCTACTATGGCTACACCTTC
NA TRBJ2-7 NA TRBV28 CASSLRGAVYEQYF TGTGCCAGCAGTTTAAGAGGGGCGGTTTACGAGCAGTACTTC
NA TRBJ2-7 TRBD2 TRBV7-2 CASSLRTSGGTYEQYF TGTGCCAGCAGCCTCCGGACTAGCGGGGGGACGTACGAGCAGTACTTC
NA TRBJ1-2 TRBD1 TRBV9 CASSGPGTGQNYGYTF TGTGCCAGCAGCGGCCCCGGGACAGGACAAAACTATGGCTACACCTTC
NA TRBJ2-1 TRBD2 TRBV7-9 CASSLTGGRDEQFF TGTGCCAGCAGCTTAACGGGAGGGCGGGATGAGCAGTTCTTC
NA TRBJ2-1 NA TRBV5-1 CASSTETGGGYNEQFF TGCGCCAGCAGCACAGAGACGGGCGGTGGCTACAATGAGCAGTTCTTC
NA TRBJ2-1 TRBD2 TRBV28 CASSPPGLAFEQFF TGTGCCAGCAGTCCCCCGGGACTAGCATTTGAGCAGTTCTTC
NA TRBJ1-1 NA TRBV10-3 CAIISDGTEAFF TGTGCCATCATATCAGACGGGACTGAAGCTTTCTTT
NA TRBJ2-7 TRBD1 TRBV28 CASSQMTGANPIGYEQYF TGTGCCAGCAGCCAAATGACAGGGGCCAATCCCATCGGCTACGAGCAGTACTTC
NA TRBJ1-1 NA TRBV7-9 CASSSAEAFF TGTGCCAGCAGCTCCGCTGAAGCTTTCTTT
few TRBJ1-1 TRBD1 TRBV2 CASSAGQGDAEAFF TGTGCCAGCAGCGCCGGACAGGGGGATGCTGAAGCTTTCTTT
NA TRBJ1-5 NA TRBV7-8 CASSPNRDSNQPQHF TGTGCCAGCAGCCCAAATCGAGATAGCAATCAGCCCCAGCATTTT
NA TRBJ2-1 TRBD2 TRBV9 CASSASGSGGIYEQFF TGTGCCAGCAGCGCAAGCGGGAGTGGGGGTATCTATGAGCAGTTCTTC
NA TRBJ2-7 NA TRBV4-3 CASSQALDETYEQYF TGCGCCAGCAGCCAGGCCCTTGACGAGACCTACGAGCAGTACTTC
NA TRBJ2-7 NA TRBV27 CASSLRTPAAYEQYF TGTGCCAGCAGTTTAAGGACGCCGGCTGCATACGAGCAGTACTTC
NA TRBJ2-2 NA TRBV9 CASSVAGTSTGELFF TGTGCCAGCAGCGTAGCGGGAACCTCTACCGGGGAGCTGTTTTTT
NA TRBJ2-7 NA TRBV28 CASSFGFGQGPYEQYF TGTGCCAGCAGTTTCGGCTTTGGGCAGGGGCCCTACGAGCAGTACTTC
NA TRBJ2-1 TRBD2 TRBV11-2 CASSLSREFNEQFF TGTGCCAGCAGCCTCTCGCGGGAGTTCAATGAGCAGTTCTTC
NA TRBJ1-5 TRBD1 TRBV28 CASSARGGGLQPQHF TGTGCCAGCAGCGCCCGGGGAGGGGGCTTGCAGCCCCAGCATTTT
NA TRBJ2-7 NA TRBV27 CASSLSRPGYEQYF TGTGCCAGCAGTCTCTCCCGACCAGGTTACGAGCAGTACTTC
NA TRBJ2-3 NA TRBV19 CASKYTNTDTQYF TGTGCCAGTAAATACACAAACACAGATACGCAGTATTTT
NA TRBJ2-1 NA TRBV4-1 CASSQGGGEQFF TGCGCCAGCAGCCAAGGGGGCGGTGAGCAGTTCTTC
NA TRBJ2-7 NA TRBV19 CASSIAGDGYEQYF TGTGCCAGTAGTATAGCGGGAGATGGATACGAGCAGTACTTC
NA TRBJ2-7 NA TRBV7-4 CASSLMGAYEQYF TGTGCCAGCAGCTTAATGGGGGCCTACGAGCAGTACTTC
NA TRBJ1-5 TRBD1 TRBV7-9 CASSLGPGTASNQPQHF TGTGCCAGCAGCTTAGGTCCCGGGACAGCTAGCAATCAGCCCCAGCATTTT
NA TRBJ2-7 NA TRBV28 CASSFETTYEQYF TGTGCCAGCAGTTTCGAGACTACGTACGAGCAGTACTTC
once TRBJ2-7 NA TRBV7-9 CASSPSDSPEQYF TGTGCCAGCAGCCCGTCCGACAGCCCTGAGCAGTACTTC
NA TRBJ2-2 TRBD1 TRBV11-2 CASSSTGTGGSEELFF TGTGCCAGCAGCTCAACCGGGACAGGGGGCTCGGAGGAGCTGTTTTTT
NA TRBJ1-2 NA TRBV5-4 CASSLAGEGGYTF TGTGCCAGCAGCTTGGCCGGGGAGGGTGGCTACACCTTC
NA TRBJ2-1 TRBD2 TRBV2 CAGNSGREDNEQFF TGTGCCGGAAATAGCGGGAGGGAAGACAATGAGCAGTTCTTC
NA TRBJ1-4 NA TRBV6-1 CASSEGDKLFF TGTGCCAGCAGTGAAGGGGATAAACTGTTTTTT
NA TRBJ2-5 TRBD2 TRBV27 CASAPRGRRETQYF TGTGCCAGCGCACCGCGGGGGAGGAGAGAGACCCAGTACTTC
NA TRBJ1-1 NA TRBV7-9 CASNVESAGGTEAFF TGTGCCAGCAACGTCGAATCCGCCGGGGGTACTGAAGCTTTCTTT
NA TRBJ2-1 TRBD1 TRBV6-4 CASSETGQYNEQFF TGTGCCAGCAGTGAGACGGGACAGTACAATGAGCAGTTCTTC
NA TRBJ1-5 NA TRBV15 CATSRGLGAGNQPQHF TGTGCCACCAGCAGAGGTTTAGGGGCAGGCAATCAGCCCCAGCATTTT
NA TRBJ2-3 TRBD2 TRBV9 CASSVPTSGRTHIPQDTQYF TGTGCCAGCAGCGTCCCGACTAGCGGGAGAACCCACATCCCACAAGATACGCAGTATTTT
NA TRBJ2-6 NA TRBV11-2 CASSFLSSGANVLTF TGTGCCAGCAGCTTTTTGAGCTCTGGGGCCAACGTCCTGACTTTC
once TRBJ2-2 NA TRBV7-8 CASSRPVNTGELFF TGTGCCAGCAGCCGTCCGGTGAACACCGGGGAGCTGTTTTTT
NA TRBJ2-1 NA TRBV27 CASSPGVRNEQFF TGTGCCAGCAGTCCGGGGGTTAGGAATGAGCAGTTCTTC
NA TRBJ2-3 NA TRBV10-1 CASSDTGTDTQYF TGCGCCAGCAGTGATACGGGTACAGATACGCAGTATTTT
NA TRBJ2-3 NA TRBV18 CASSPPGADTQYF TGTGCCAGCTCACCACCGGGTGCGGATACGCAGTATTTT
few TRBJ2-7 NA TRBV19 CASSARDGSGYYAQYF TGTGCCAGTAGTGCCCGGGATGGTAGCGGATACTACGCGCAGTACTTC
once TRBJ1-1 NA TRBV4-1 CASSLRPNTEAFF TGCGCCAGCAGCCTGCGCCCGAACACTGAAGCTTTCTTT